This T cell receptor (beta chain) originates from a study of PD-L1 blockade in urothelial cancer. With regard to this clone: Other DNA sequences in the same sample also yield this CDR3.

Time point: peripheral blood 6 weeks after treatment start. Generated by immunoSEQ multiplex PCR, the TCRdb table keeps only in-frame clones and is missing some. The sample lists 100,000 to 150,000 clones, about 82% occurring once. The CDR3 totals 12 residues. The germline gives CDR1 SGHNT, CDR2 YENEEA. V was clipped by 4 bases and J by 4 bases, with 5 bases between them. Sequenced here: PBMCs, sampled around atezolizumab (anti-PD-L1) treatment. This receptor was identified in a man aged 45-65 years with urothelial cancer. This chain connects TRBV11-3 to TRBJ2-1; unclear D gene. The CDR3 region is CASSSKYNEQFF. CDR3 coding DNA: TGTGCCAGCAGCTCTAAATACAATGAGCAGTTCTTC.